The 5 T cell receptor beta chains reported below all come from one sample, sequenced in a study of technical replicates of blood from several donors. The method was immunoSEQ multiplex PCR; TCRdb's version includes in-frame clones alone and lacks a portion of them. The repertoire holds 95,000 or so clones, with about 95% as singletons. Sequencing used T cells isolated from PBMCs. These receptors came from a human donor in good health.

The CDR3 spells CASEKGDGELFF. CDR3 in DNA: TGTGCCAGCGAAAAGGGGGACGGGGAGCTGTTTTTT. The V call is TRBV27, the J call TRBJ2-2, with D perhaps TRBD1 (6 bases). The CDR3 loop spans 12 amino acids. The ends were cut back, 8 bases at V and 7 bases at J, with 11 bases in the middle. Germline V gene lookup returns CDR1 MNHEY and CDR2 SMNVEV (reference sequence).

This chain uses TRBV28 with TRBJ1-2; D is undetermined. The V and J ends lost 5 bases and 5 bases respectively, with 18 bases between them. Germline V gene data show CDR1 as MDHEN and CDR2 as SYDVKM. The CDR3 totals 15 residues. The CDR3 here is CASSPHTKKSYGYTF. In DNA, the CDR3 is TGTGCCAGCAGTCCCCACACTAAGAAGAGTTATGGCTACACCTTC.

The chain has TRBV2 and TRBJ2-3; D is possibly TRBD1 (5 bases). The CDR3 covers 14 residues. Germline lookup yields CDR1 SNHLY and CDR2 FYNNEI. Trimming stripped 1 base from V and 5 bases from J, with 10 bases between. The CDR3, as DNA: TGTGCCAGCAGTGAAGTCCAGCAGGGAGATACGCAGTATTTT. It yields the protein CASSEVQQGDTQYF.

The V call is TRBV9, the J call TRBJ1-1; maybe TRBD1 (5 bases). The CDR3 runs 13 residues. The V and J ends lost 2 bases and 4 bases respectively, with 9 bases between them. The V gene's germline CDR1 is SGDLS and CDR2 YYNGEE. DNA of the CDR3: TGTGCCAGCAGCGTGGGGGGAAGCACTGAAGCTTTCTTT. Translated, it gives CASSVGGSTEAFF.

For the CDR3, the DNA is TGTGCCAGTAGTGGCGGGGATAATGAAAAACTGTTTTTT. Translated: CASSGGDNEKLFF. V gene TRBV19 combines with J gene TRBJ1-4; D uncertain. With 5 bases removed from V and 4 bases from J, the gap between germline ends came to 8 bases. The CDR3 totals 13 residues. Germline values: CDR1 LNHDA, CDR2 SQIVND (reference sequence).